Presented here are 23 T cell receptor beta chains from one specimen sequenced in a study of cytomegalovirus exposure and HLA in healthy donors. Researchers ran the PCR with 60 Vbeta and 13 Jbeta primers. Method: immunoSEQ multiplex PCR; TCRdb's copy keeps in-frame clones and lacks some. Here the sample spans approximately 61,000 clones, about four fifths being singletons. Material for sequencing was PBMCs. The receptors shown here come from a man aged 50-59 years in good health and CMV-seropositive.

CDR3 residues: CASSSRRDFTDTQYF. CDR3 in DNA: TGTGCCAGCAGCTCCCGCAGGGATTTCACAGATACGCAGTATTTT. V and J are TRBV11-2 and TRBJ2-3; D is possibly TRBD1 (5 bases). This CDR3 has 15 amino acids. Germline CDR1 reads SGHAT; CDR2 reads FQNNGV. V lost 4 bases to trimming and J lost 2 bases, with 13 bases between them.

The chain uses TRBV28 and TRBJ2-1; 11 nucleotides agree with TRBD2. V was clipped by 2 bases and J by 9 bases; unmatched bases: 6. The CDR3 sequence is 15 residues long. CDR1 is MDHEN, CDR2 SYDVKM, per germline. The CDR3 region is CASSLGSSGRPEQFF. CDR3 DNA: TGTGCCAGCAGTTTAGGCTCTAGCGGGAGGCCTGAGCAGTTCTTC. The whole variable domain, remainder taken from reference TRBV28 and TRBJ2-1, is DVKVTQSSRYLVKRTGEKVFLECVQDMDHENMFWYRQDPGLGLRLIYFSYDVKMKEKGDIPEGYSVSREKKERFSLILESASTNQTSMYLCASSLGSSGRPEQFFGPGTRLTVL.

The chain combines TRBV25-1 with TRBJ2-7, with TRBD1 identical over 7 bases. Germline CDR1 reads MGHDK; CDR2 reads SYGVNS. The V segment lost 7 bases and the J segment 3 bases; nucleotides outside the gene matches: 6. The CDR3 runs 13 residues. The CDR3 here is CASTRDRFYEQYF. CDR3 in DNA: TGTGCCAGCACCCGGGACAGATTCTACGAGCAGTACTTC.

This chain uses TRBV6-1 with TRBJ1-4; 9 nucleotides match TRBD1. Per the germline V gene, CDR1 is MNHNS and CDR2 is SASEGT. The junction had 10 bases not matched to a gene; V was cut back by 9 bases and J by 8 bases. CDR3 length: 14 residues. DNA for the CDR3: TGTGCCAGTTCTACAGGGGGCGCAGGAGAAAAACTGTTTTTT. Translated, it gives CASSTGGAGEKLFF.

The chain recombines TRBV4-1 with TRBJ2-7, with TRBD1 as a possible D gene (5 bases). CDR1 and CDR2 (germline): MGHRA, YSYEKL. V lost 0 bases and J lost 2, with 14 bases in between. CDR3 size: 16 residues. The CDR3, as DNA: TGCGCCAGCAGCCAAGAGTCAGGGTTGAGGCCCTACGAGCAGTACTTC. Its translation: CASSQESGLRPYEQYF.

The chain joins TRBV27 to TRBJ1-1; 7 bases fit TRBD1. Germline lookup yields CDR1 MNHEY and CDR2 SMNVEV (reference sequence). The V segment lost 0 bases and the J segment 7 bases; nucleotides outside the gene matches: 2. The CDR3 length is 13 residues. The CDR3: CASSLSTGLEAFF. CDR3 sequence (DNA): TGTGCCAGCAGTTTATCGACAGGGCTTGAAGCTTTCTTT.

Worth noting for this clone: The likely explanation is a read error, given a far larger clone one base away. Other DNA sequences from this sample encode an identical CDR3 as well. Here the CDR3 reads CASSSQGPSCYEQYF. Here the CDR3 DNA reads TGTGCCAGCAGCTCCCAGGGGCCCAGCTGCTACGAGCAGTACTTC. The V and J genes are TRBV9 and TRBJ2-7; perhaps TRBD1 as D (6 bases). Germline V gene data show CDR1 as SGDLS and CDR2 as YYNGEE. The CDR3 extends over 15 amino acids. The V end lost 4 bases, the J end lost 3 bases, and 17 bases lay between the germline ends.

The CDR3, as DNA: TGTGCCAGCAGCGCCGGACAACAGCTGGCCTACAATGAGCAGTTCTTC. Its translation: CASSAGQQLAYNEQFF. The chain joins TRBV9 to TRBJ2-1; maybe TRBD1 (5 bases). Between the trimmed V and J ends, which lost 3 bases and 2 bases, there was a span of 15 bases. The CDR3 loop spans 16 amino acids. CDR1 is SGDLS and CDR2 is YYNGEE in the germline V gene.

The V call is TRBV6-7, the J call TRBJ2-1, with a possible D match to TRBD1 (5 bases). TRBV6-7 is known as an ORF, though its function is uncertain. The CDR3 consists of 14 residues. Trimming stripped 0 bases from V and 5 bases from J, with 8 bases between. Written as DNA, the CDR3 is TGTGCCAGCAGTTACTCGATAGGGGACAATGAGCAGTTCTTC. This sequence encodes CASSYSIGDNEQFF.

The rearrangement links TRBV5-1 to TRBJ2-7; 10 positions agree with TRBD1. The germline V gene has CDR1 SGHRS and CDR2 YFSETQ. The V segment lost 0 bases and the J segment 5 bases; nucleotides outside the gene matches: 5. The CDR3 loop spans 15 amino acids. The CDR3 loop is CASSLEGDRGHEQYF. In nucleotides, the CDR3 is TGCGCCAGCAGCTTGGAGGGGGACAGGGGCCACGAGCAGTACTTC.

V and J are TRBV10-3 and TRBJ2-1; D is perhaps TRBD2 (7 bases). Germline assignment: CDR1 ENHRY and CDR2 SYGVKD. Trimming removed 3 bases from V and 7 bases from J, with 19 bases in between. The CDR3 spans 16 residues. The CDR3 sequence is CAISDYGGPGGNEQFF. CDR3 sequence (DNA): TGTGCCATCAGTGATTACGGGGGGCCCGGGGGGAATGAGCAGTTCTTC.

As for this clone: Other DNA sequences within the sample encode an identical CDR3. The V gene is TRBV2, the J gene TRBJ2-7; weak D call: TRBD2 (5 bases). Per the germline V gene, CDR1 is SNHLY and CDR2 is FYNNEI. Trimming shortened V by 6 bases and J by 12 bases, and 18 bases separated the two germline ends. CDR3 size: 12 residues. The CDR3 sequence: CASSRGSSQGYF. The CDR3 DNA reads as TGTGCCAGCAGCCGGGGTAGTAGTCAAGGGTACTTC.

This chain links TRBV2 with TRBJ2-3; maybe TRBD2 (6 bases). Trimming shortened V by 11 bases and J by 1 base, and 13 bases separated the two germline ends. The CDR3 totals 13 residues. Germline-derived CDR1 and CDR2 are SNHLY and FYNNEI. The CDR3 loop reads CAGGKGGTDTQYF. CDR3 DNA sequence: TGTGCCGGGGGGAAGGGCGGCACAGATACGCAGTATTTT.

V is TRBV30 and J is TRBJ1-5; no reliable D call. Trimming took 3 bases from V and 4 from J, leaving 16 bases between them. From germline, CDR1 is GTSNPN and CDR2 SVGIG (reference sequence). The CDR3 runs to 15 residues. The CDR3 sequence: CAWRDTTKPNQPQHF. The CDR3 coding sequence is TGTGCCTGGAGGGATACAACTAAACCAAATCAGCCCCAGCATTTT. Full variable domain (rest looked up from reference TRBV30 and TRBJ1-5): SQTIHQWPATLVQPVGSPLSLECTVEGTSNPNLYWYRQAAGRGLQLLFYSVGIGQISSEVPQNLSASRPQDRQFILSSKKLLLSDSGFYLCAWRDTTKPNQPQHFGDGTRLSIL.

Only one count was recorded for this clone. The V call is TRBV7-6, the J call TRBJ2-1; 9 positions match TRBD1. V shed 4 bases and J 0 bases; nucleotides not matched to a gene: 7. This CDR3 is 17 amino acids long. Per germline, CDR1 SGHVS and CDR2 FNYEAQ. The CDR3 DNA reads TGTGCCAGCAGCTCAGGACAGGGGACGGGCTCCTACAATGAGCAGTTCTTC. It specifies CASSSGQGTGSYNEQFF. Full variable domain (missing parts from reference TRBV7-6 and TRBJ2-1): GAGVSQSPRYKVTKRGQDVALRCDPISGHVSLYWYRQALGQGPEFLTYFNYEAQQDKSGLPNDRFSAERPEGSISTLTIQRTEQRDSAMYRCASSSGQGTGSYNEQFFGPGTRLTVL.

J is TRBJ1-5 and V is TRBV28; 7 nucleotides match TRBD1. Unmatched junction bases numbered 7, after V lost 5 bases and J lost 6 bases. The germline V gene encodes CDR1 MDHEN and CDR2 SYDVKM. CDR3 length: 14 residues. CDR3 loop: CASSVEGAFQPQHF. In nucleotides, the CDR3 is TGTGCCAGCAGTGTAGAGGGGGCTTTTCAGCCCCAGCATTTT.

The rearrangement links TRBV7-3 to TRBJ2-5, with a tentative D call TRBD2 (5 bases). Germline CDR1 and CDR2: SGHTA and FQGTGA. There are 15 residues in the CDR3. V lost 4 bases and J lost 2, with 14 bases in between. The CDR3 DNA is TGTGCCAGCAGCTCACTTGGACTGAATCAAGAGACCCAGTACTTC. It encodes CASSSLGLNQETQYF.

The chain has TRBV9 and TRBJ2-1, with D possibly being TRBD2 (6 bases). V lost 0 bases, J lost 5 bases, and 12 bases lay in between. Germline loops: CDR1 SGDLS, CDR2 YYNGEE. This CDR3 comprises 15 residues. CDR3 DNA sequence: TGTGCCAGCAGCGTAGCTACAAGGAGGGACAATGAGCAGTTCTTC. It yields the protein CASSVATRRDNEQFF.

CDR3 sequence: CAWSVGQGALGEKLFF. The CDR3 DNA reads TGTGCCTGGAGTGTGGGTCAGGGGGCGCTGGGAGAAAAACTGTTTTTT. The chain couples TRBV30 to TRBJ1-4; 8 nucleotides line up with TRBD1. CDR3 length: 16 residues. Unmatched junction bases numbered 11, after V lost 0 bases and J lost 8 bases. Germline values: CDR1 GTSNPN, CDR2 SVGIG (reference sequence).

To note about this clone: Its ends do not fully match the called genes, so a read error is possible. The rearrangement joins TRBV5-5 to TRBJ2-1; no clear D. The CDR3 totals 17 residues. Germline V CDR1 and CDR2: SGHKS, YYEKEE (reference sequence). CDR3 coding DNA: TGTGGCAGCAGCCGAGCCCACTCAATCCCTCTACGCAATGAGCGGTTCTTC. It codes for CGSSRAHSIPLRNERFF. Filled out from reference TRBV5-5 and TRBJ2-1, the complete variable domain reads DAGVTQSPTHLIKTRGQQVTLRCSPISGHKSVSWYQQVLGQGPQFIFQYYEKEERGRGNFPDRFSARQFPNYSSELNVNALLLGDSALYLCGSSRAHSIPLRNERFFGPGTRLTVL.

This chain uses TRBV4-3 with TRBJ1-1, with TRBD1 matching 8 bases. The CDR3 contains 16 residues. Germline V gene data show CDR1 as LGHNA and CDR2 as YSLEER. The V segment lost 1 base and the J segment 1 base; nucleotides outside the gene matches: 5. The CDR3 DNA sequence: TGCGCCAGCAGCCAAGCTGTCGGGACAGGGAACACTGAAGCTTTCTTT. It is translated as CASSQAVGTGNTEAFF.

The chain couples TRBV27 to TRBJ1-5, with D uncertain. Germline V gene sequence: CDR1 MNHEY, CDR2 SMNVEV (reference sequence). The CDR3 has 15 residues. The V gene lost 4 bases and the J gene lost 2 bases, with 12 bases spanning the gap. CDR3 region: CASSSTFDGNQPQHF. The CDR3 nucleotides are TGTGCCAGCAGTTCTACCTTTGATGGCAATCAGCCCCAGCATTTT.

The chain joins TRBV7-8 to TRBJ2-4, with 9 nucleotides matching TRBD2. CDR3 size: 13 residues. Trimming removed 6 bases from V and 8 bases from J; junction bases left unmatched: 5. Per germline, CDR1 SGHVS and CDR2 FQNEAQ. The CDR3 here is CASSVSGSYIQYF. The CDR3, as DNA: TGTGCCAGCAGTGTTAGCGGGAGTTACATTCAGTACTTC.